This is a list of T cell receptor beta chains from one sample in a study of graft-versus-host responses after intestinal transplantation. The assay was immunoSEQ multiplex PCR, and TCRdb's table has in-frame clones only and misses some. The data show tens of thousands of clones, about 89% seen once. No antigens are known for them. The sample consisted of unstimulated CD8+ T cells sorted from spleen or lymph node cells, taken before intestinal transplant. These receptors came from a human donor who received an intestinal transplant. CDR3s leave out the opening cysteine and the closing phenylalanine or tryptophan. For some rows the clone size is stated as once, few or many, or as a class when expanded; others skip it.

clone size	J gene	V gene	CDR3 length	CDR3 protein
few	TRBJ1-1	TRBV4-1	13	ASSHPLESNTEAF
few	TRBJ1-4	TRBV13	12	ASSYRTVEEKLF
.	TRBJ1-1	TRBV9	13	ASSAPPQGYAEAF
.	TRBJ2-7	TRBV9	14	ASSGSGRARLIEQY
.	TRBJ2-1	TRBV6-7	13	ASIFPLQGYNEQF
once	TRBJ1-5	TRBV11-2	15	ASSAEGGIYSNQPQH
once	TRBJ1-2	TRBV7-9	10	ASSSNIISYT
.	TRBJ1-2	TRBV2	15	ASSEVPWGGANQGYT
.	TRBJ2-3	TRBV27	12	ASSGLGGLDTQY
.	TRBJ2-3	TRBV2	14	ASSELTVSSTDTQY
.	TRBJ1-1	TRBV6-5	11	ASSYTENTEAF
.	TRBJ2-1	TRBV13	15	ASSLQGLAGGNNEQF
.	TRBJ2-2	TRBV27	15	ASSLPGLAGVTGELF
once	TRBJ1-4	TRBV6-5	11	ASSYSAGEKLF
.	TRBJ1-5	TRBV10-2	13	ASSDGQIVNQPQH
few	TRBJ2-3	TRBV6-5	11	ASQTSFTDTQY
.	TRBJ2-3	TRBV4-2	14	ASSQVSGKGSDTQY
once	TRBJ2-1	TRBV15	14	ATSREGLAGYNEQF
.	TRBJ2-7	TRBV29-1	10	SVYEQTYEQY
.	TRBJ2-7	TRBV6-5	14	ASSYTIGLAGSEQY
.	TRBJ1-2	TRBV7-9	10	ASSLGANRYT
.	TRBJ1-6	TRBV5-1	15	ASSFEGPGSYNSPLH
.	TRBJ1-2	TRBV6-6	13	ASSSGQGFRDGYT
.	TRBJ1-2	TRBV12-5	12	ASGLAGGDYGYT
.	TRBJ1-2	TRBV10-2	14	ASSEFPVGTNYGYT
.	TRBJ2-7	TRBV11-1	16	ASSSSGGAGVPTYEQY
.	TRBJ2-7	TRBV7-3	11	ASSWDRGYEQY
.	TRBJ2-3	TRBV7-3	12	ASSSFGYADTQY
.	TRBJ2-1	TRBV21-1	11	ATSSGCYNEQF
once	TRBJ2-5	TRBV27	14	ASSPRLAGTQSTQY
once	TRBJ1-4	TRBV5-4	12	ASRNRGDNEKLF